This is a list of T cell receptor beta chains from one sample in a study of early T cells in non-severe SARS-CoV-2 infection. TCRdb recomputed calls from the 5' RACE reads with MiXCR, one row per CDR3 protein. The profile covers tens of thousands of distinct CDR3 sequences, with around 6.1% appearing a single time and about a fifth taken by the ten largest. The specimen was whole blood, collected at baseline. The receptor source for this set is an adult who was a healthcare worker with PCR-confirmed SARS-CoV-2 infection or an uninfected control (not recorded which). The CDR3 runs from the conserved cysteine through the conserved F or W. A D gene is named only where the DNA matches it firmly. Not all rows give a size; the values are once, few, many and, for expanded clones, a class.

>TRBV7-3|many|TRBJ1-1|-
CASSLSHGGEAFF
TGTGCCAGCAGCTTATCCCACGGTGGTGAAGCTTTCTTT
>TRBV6-5|many|TRBJ2-2|TRBD2
CASSLEGRAGELFF
TGTGCCAGCAGTTTAGAAGGGAGGGCCGGGGAGCTGTTTTTT
>TRBV5-1|many|TRBJ2-1|TRBD1
CASSTGQGRNEQFF
TGCGCCAGCAGCACCGGACAGGGCCGCAATGAGCAGTTCTTC
>TRBV5-5|-|TRBJ2-5|-
CASSGNLGRRGLVEETQYF
TGTGCCAGCAGCGGGAATTTGGGCCGGAGGGGCCTCGTGGAAGAGACCCAGTACTTC
>TRBV18|-|TRBJ2-3|-
CASSPPEGPQYF
TGTGCCAGCTCACCACCGGAGGGGCCGCAGTATTTT
>TRBV20-1|many|TRBJ2-3|-
CSARQYSSTDTQYF
TGCAGTGCTAGACAGTATTCTAGCACAGATACGCAGTATTTT
>TRBV20-1|many|TRBJ2-5|-
CSADAGTGEETQYF
TGCAGTGCGGATGCCGGGACCGGTGAGGAGACCCAGTACTTC
>TRBV11-1|-|TRBJ1-1|-
CASSLLSTQSTEAFF
TGTGCCAGCAGCTTATTGAGTACCCAGAGCACTGAAGCTTTCTTT
>TRBV16|many|TRBJ2-7|-
CASSQGFSREQYF
TGTGCCAGCAGCCAGGGTTTCTCCCGCGAGCAGTACTTC
>TRBV5-6|few|TRBJ2-7|-
CASSLDAGTYEQYF
TGTGCCAGCAGCTTGGACGCAGGGACGTACGAGCAGTACTTC
>TRBV18|many|TRBJ2-7|-
CASSLATWDEQYF
TGTGCCAGCTCACTAGCAACCTGGGACGAGCAGTACTTC
>TRBV12-3/TRBV12-4|-|TRBJ2-7|-
CASTRSQSYEQYF
TGTGCCAGCACCAGGTCTCAGTCCTACGAGCAGTACTTC
>TRBV7-2|-|TRBJ1-1|-
CASSRPQGNTEAFF
TGTGCCAGCAGCAGACCACAGGGGAACACTGAAGCTTTCTTT
>TRBV30|many|TRBJ1-5|-
CAWSVTGLPDQPQHF
TGTGCCTGGAGTGTCACGGGACTGCCAGATCAGCCCCAGCATTTT
>TRBV5-1|few|TRBJ2-7|-
CASSRDSFSYEQYF
TGCGCCAGCAGCCGAGACAGCTTCTCCTACGAGCAGTACTTC
>TRBV29-1|few|TRBJ2-3|TRBD2
CSVFGLLAGEYTDTQYF
TGCAGCGTTTTTGGCCTGTTAGCGGGAGAATACACAGATACGCAGTATTTT
>TRBV9|many|TRBJ2-6|-
CASSVQGLSSGANVLTF
TGTGCCAGCAGCGTACAGGGACTTTCCTCTGGGGCCAACGTCCTGACTTTC
>TRBV20-1|-|TRBJ2-1|-
CSARDAKGLNEQFF
TGCAGTGCTAGAGATGCAAAGGGCCTCAATGAGCAGTTCTTC
>TRBV4-1|-|TRBJ1-2|-
CASSQAWGGSKYGYTF
TGCGCCAGCAGCCAAGCATGGGGAGGGAGCAAGTATGGCTACACCTTC
>TRBV10-3|many|TRBJ2-7|-
CAISETGQALGEQYF
TGTGCCATCAGTGAGACGGGGCAGGCCTTGGGCGAGCAGTACTTC
>TRBV2|many|TRBJ2-2|-
CASRAGTATGELFF
TGTGCCAGCAGAGCCGGGACGGCCACCGGGGAGCTGTTTTTT
>TRBV12-3/TRBV12-4|many|TRBJ1-6|TRBD1
CASSLQGANSPLHF
TGTGCCAGCAGTTTACAGGGGGCTAATTCACCCCTCCACTTT
>TRBV4-1|-|TRBJ2-1|-
CASSPTFTLNNEQFF
TGCGCCAGCAGCCCGACTTTCACCTTAAACAATGAGCAGTTCTTC
>TRBV3-1|-|TRBJ1-1|TRBD1
CASSPTGQNTEAFF
TGTGCCAGCAGCCCGACAGGGCAGAACACTGAAGCTTTCTTT
>TRBV4-2|few|TRBJ2-5|-
CASSQSEETQYF
TGTGCCAGCAGCCAATCAGAAGAGACCCAGTACTTC
>TRBV13|few|TRBJ2-5|TRBD1
CASSPKTGDQETQYF
TGTGCCAGCAGCCCCAAGACAGGGGACCAAGAGACCCAGTACTTC
>TRBV7-2|-|TRBJ1-6|-
CASSGQLGSYNSPLHF
TGTGCCAGCAGCGGACAGCTGGGCTCCTATAATTCACCCCTCCACTTT
>TRBV5-6|few|TRBJ2-5|-
CASSRDRKQETQYF
TGTGCCAGCAGCAGAGACAGAAAACAAGAGACCCAGTACTTC
>TRBV29-1|-|TRBJ1-1|-
CSASQVNTEAFF
TGCAGCGCAAGCCAGGTGAACACTGAAGCTTTCTTT
>TRBV15|many|TRBJ2-5|-
CATSGRVQETQYF
TGTGCCACCAGCGGAAGAGTCCAAGAGACCCAGTACTTC
>TRBV12-3/TRBV12-4|few|TRBJ1-5|-
CASSRGIGNQPQHF
TGTGCCAGCAGTAGGGGGATAGGCAATCAGCCCCAGCATTTT
>TRBV4-2|many|TRBJ2-3|-
CASSQDRRTTDTQYF
TGTGCCAGCAGCCAAGATCGTAGGACCACAGATACGCAGTATTTT
>TRBV5-1|few|TRBJ1-2|-
CASSLGGFKYGYTF
TGCGCCAGCAGCTTGGGCGGGTTTAAGTATGGCTACACCTTC
>TRBV12-3/TRBV12-4|-|TRBJ1-2|-
CASSLSQYGYTF
TGTGCCAGCAGTTTATCACAGTATGGCTACACCTTC
>TRBV7-8|few|TRBJ2-1|TRBD1
CASSLGRTGYNEQFF
TGTGCCAGCAGCTTAGGGCGGACAGGTTACAATGAGCAGTTCTTC
>TRBV12-3/TRBV12-4|many|TRBJ2-5|-
CASSLLGHMGETQYF
TGTGCCAGCAGTTTATTGGGCCACATGGGTGAGACCCAGTACTTC
>TRBV29-1|few|TRBJ1-1|-
CSVGGRTEAFF
TGCAGCGTTGGGGGCAGAACTGAAGCTTTCTTT
>TRBV4-1|many|TRBJ2-1|-
CASSLLAPIGPYNEQFF
TGCGCCAGCAGCCTCCTGGCGCCCATCGGGCCATACAATGAGCAGTTCTTC
>TRBV4-2|many|TRBJ1-4|-
CASSPRGEATNEKLFF
TGTGCCAGCAGCCCGCGCGGGGAAGCAACTAATGAAAAACTGTTTTTT
>TRBV6-6|many|TRBJ2-2|TRBD2
CASLGSLAGSTGELFF
TGTGCCAGCCTCGGTTCGCTAGCGGGGTCCACCGGGGAGCTGTTTTTT
>TRBV5-1|many|TRBJ2-5|-
CASSFVADQETQYF
TGCGCCAGCAGCTTCGTAGCGGACCAAGAGACCCAGTACTTC
>TRBV9|medium-sized|TRBJ2-3|-
CASSLLALTDTQYF
TGTGCCAGCAGTCTCCTCGCGCTCACAGATACGCAGTATTTT
>TRBV7-7|many|TRBJ2-5|-
CASSLQIQETQYF
TGTGCTAGCAGCTTGCAGATTCAAGAGACCCAGTACTTC
>TRBV3-1|few|TRBJ2-7|-
CASSPSVRSSYEQYF
TGTGCCAGCAGCCCTAGCGTAAGGAGCTCCTACGAGCAGTACTTC
>TRBV7-2|-|TRBJ2-7|-
CAGSLSPLASGQYF
TGTGCCGGCAGTTTAAGTCCCCTAGCTTCTGGGCAGTACTTC
>TRBV5-8|-|TRBJ2-5|-
CASSLGDRETQYF
TGTGCCAGCAGCTTGGGAGACAGGGAGACCCAGTACTTC
>TRBV5-4|-|TRBJ2-7|TRBD1
CASSHWDRAYEQYF
TGTGCCAGCAGCCATTGGGACAGGGCCTACGAGCAGTACTTC
>TRBV20-1|many|TRBJ2-7|-
CSARDPANDWGEQYF
TGCAGTGCTAGAGATCCCGCCAATGATTGGGGGGAGCAGTACTTC
>TRBV7-6|-|TRBJ1-1|-
CASSCNWLLGLNTEAFF
TGTGCCAGCAGCTGTAACTGGTTGTTGGGACTGAACACTGAAGCTTTCTTT
>TRBV12-3/TRBV12-4|many|TRBJ1-3|-
CASTWSRAGNTIYF
TGTGCCAGCACCTGGTCCAGGGCTGGAAACACCATATATTTT